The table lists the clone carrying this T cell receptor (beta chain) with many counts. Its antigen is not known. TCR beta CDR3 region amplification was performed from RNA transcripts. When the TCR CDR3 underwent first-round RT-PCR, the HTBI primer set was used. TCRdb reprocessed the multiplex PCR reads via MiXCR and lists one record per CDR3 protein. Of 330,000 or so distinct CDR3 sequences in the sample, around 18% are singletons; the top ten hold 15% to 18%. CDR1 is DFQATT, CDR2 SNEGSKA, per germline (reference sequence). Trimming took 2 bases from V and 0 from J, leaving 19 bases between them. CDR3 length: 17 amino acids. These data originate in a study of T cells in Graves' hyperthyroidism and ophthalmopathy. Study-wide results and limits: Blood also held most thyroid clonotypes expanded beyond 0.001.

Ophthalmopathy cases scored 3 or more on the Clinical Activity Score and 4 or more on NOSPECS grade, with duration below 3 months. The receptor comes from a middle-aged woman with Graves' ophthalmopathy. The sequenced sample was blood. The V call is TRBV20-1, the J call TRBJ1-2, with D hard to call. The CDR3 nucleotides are TGCAGTGCTAGACTAAGGGTGAGGCCCCTAGCTAACTATGGCTACACCTTC. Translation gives CSARLRVRPLANYGYTF.